The entry below gives a single T cell receptor beta chain sequence along with its context. This clone was recorded a few times. It has no known antigen specificity. There are no base qualities to consult, and no much larger clone falls within one base. Counted from cysteine to phenylalanine, this CDR3 has 15 amino acids. The sequence is cut down to CDR3 DNA, 45 bases in frame from base 1. In the germline V gene (reference sequence), CDR1 corresponds to MNHEY and CDR2 to SMNVEV. V ends up 8 bases short and J 10 bases short, with an unmatched junction base count of 14. For every enrolled patient, mismatch repair deficiency was confirmed by either polymerase chain reaction or immunohistochemistry. TCR sequencing was performed for a few patients who responded to pembrolizumab therapy. Pembrolizumab PD-1 blockade was prospectively tested in advanced mismatch repair-deficient cancers, regardless of tissue of origin, in the phase II trial. Serial peripheral blood T cell samples were collected before and at multiple times after starting PD-1 blockade. Blood sampling times were expressed in weeks after the first pembrolizumab dose.

The library was produced with the immunoSEQ multiplex PCR assay. TCRdb carries this immuneACCESS record with in-frame sequences only. Its versions omit some clonotypes, under half of them owing to an unresolved V gene in the studies checked, with the rest unexplained. This sample holds 76,000 or so clones; 80% to 90% were observed only once. The ten largest account for around 5.1% of the sample. These data are taken from a study of PD-1 blockade in mismatch repair-deficient tumors (dated by TCRdb to about 2017). About the full investigation: The trial enrolled just over 85 consecutive patients with about twelve mismatch repair-deficient cancer types between late 2013 and 2016, all previously treated and progressing. Deep sequencing of TCR CDR3 regions was used to track tumor-associated T cell clones in peripheral blood of patients responding to PD-1 blockade. Overall study outcomes, separate from this receptor: Clones residing in the tumor, which were often undetectable in blood before treatment, expanded quickly after pembrolizumab and then contracted, generally before radiologic responses.

This chain joins TRBV27 to TRBJ2-1; TRBD2 fits 10 bases in the junction. The clonotype comes from an adult with mismatch repair-deficient cancer. This specimen consisted of peripheral blood, obtained 44 weeks after starting pembrolizumab. The DNA sequence is given as TGTGCCAGCGGACTACCCGGGACTAGCGTGGGGGAGCAGTTCTTC. This sequence encodes CASGLPGTSVGEQFF.